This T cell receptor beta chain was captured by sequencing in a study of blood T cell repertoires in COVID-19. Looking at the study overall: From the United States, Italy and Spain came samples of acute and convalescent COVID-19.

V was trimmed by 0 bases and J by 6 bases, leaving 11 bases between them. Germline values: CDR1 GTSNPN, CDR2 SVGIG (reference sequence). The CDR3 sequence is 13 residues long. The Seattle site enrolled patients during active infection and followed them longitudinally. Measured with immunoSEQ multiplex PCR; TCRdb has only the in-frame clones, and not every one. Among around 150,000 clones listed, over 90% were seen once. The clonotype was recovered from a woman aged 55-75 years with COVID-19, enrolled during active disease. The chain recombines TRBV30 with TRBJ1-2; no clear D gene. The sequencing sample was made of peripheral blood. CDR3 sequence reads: CAWSVQQIDGYTF. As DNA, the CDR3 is TGTGCCTGGAGTGTACAACAGATCGATGGCTACACCTTC.